The 18 T cell receptor beta chains reported below all come from one sample, sequenced in a study of neoadjuvant nivolumab and ipilimumab in lung cancer. Measured with immunoSEQ multiplex PCR; TCRdb has only the in-frame clones, and not every one. The sample carries 30,000 or so clones, nearly 85% recorded once. Source: tumor tissue, taken after neoadjuvant nivolumab, alone or with ipilimumab, at or shortly before surgery. The receptors derive from an adult with non-small cell lung cancer.

The chain employs TRBV7-3 and TRBJ2-7; a possible D gene is TRBD2 (6 bases). Per the germline V gene, CDR1 is SGHTA and CDR2 is FQGTGA. Trimming removed 5 bases at V and 5 bases at J, with 22 bases between. The CDR3 sequence is 16 residues long. The CDR3 nucleotides read TGTGCCAGCAGCCTACTCCCGACTAGATTTCTCCACGAGCAGTACTTC. Residues: CASSLLPTRFLHEQYF.

The V and J genes are TRBV5-6 and TRBJ1-5, with D possibly matching TRBD1 (5 bases). Germline V CDR1 and CDR2: SGHDT, YYEEEE. With 4 bases removed from V and 3 bases from J, the gap between germline ends came to 17 bases. The CDR3 spans 16 residues. The CDR3 protein is CASSAGYGEANQPQHF. The CDR3 bases are TGTGCCAGCAGCGCAGGGTACGGTGAGGCCAATCAGCCCCAGCATTTT.

This clone showed up just a few times. The chain combines TRBV5-6 with TRBJ2-1, with 7 bases matching TRBD2. The junction had 11 bases not matched to a gene; V was cut back by 6 bases and J by 5 bases. The length of the CDR3 is 15 residues. From germline, CDR1 is SGHDT and CDR2 YYEEEE. The CDR3 region has the DNA TGTGCCAGCACCCTGGGTCTAGCGGAGCACAATGAGCAGTTCTTC. Translation gives CASTLGLAEHNEQFF. Looking up the rest from reference TRBV5-6 and TRBJ2-1 gives the full variable domain: DAGVTQSPTHLIKTRGQQVTLRCSPKSGHDTVSWYQQALGQGPQFIFQYYEEEERQRGNFPDRFSGHQFPNYSSELNVNALLLGDSALYLCASTLGLAEHNEQFFGPGTRLTVL.

The genes are TRBV25-1 and TRBJ2-5; D perhaps matches TRBD2 (6 bases). The CDR3 has 12 amino acids. Germline CDR1 MGHDK, CDR2 SYGVNS. Deletions cut 7 bases from V and 4 bases from J, with 10 bases between. CDR3 in DNA: TGTGCCAGCAACAAGGGAGGAGAGACCCAGTACTTC. Amino acid sequence: CASNKGGETQYF.

This rearrangement joins TRBV7-6 to TRBJ2-5, with D perhaps TRBD1 (6 bases). The CDR3 covers 16 residues. Trimming shortened V by 4 bases and J by 0 bases, and 15 bases separated the two germline ends. From germline, CDR1 is SGHVS and CDR2 FNYEAQ. The CDR3 is CASSSTGIAYQETQYF. The CDR3 DNA sequence: TGTGCCAGCAGCTCCACAGGGATCGCCTACCAAGAGACCCAGTACTTC.

This chain uses TRBV5-1 with TRBJ1-4, with 8 bases aligning to TRBD1. Unmatched junction bases numbered 8, after V lost 2 bases and J lost 8 bases. The CDR3 is 15 amino acids. Per germline, CDR1 SGHRS and CDR2 YFSETQ. In DNA, the CDR3 is TGCGCCAGCAGCTTATCTCCAGGGGGCGGGGAAAAACTGTTTTTT. Translating gives CASSLSPGGGEKLFF.

The chain carries TRBV7-9 and TRBJ2-2, with 8 bases fitting TRBD2. The V segment lost 8 bases and the J segment 2 bases; nucleotides outside the gene matches: 1. CDR3 size: 13 residues. CDR1 is SEHNR, CDR2 FQNEAQ, per germline (reference sequence). The CDR3 coding sequence is TGTGCCAGCCTAGCGGGCAACACCGGGGAGCTGTTTTTT. Translating it yields CASLAGNTGELFF.

This chain uses TRBV15 with TRBJ2-7; TRBD1 matches at 7 bases. CDR3 size: 15 residues. With V trimmed by 4 bases and J by 4 bases, 10 bases remained unmatched. CDR1 is LNHNV, CDR2 YYDKDF, per germline (reference sequence). Here the CDR3 DNA reads TGTGCCACCAGCAATTACAGGGGAATGATGTACGAGCAGTACTTC. Protein sequence: CATSNYRGMMYEQYF.

In regard to this clone: The conserved final phenylalanine or tryptophan is absent from the CDR3, which likely points to a read error. The chain couples TRBV18 to TRBJ1-1; D not resolved. CDR3 size: 15 residues. V lost 6 bases, J lost 4 bases, and 18 bases lay in between. Germline CDR1 is KGHSH and CDR2 is LQKENI. As DNA, the CDR3 is TGTGCCAGCTCCACATGGCCGGGGATGGGCACTGAAGCTTTCCTT. As protein: CASSTWPGMGTEAFL.

V and J are TRBV19 and TRBJ2-7; tentatively, D is TRBD1 (5 bases). This CDR3 is built from 14 residues. V was shortened by 2 bases and J by 4 bases, with 12 bases between the two germline ends. Germline CDR1 and CDR2: LNHDA and SQIVND (reference sequence). CDR3 coding DNA: TGTGCCAGTAGTATAAAGACCCAGGGATACGAGCAGTACTTC. Translation: CASSIKTQGYEQYF.

This clone was counted a single time. This chain joins TRBV6-5 and TRBJ2-3; TRBD1 agrees at 9 bases. The CDR3 runs 13 residues. J was trimmed by 4 bases and V by 10 bases; bases with no gene match: 6. Germline V gene data show CDR1 as MNHEY and CDR2 as SVGAGI. CDR3 sequence reads: CATKTGGSDTQYF. CDR3 in DNA: TGTGCCACCAAGACAGGGGGGTCAGATACGCAGTATTTT.

The CDR3 here is CASSLVSWDEQYF. The DNA for the CDR3 is TGTGCCAGCAGCTTGGTGTCCTGGGACGAGCAGTACTTC. V gene TRBV5-6 combines with J gene TRBJ2-7; D uncertain. This CDR3 contains 13 residues. Looked up from germline, CDR1 is SGHDT and CDR2 is YYEEEE. Trimming removed 0 bases from V and 5 bases from J, with 9 bases in between.

J is TRBJ2-7 and V is TRBV29-1; 9 bases fit TRBD1. Germline V CDR1 and CDR2: SQVTM, ANQGSEA. After removal of 1 base from V and 7 bases from J, the junction contained 14 bases not matched to a gene. The CDR3 is 16 residues long. CDR3 in amino acids: CSVEAGTGLTAMEQYF. The CDR3 DNA reads TGCAGCGTTGAAGCTGGGACAGGGCTTACCGCCATGGAGCAGTACTTC.

The chain recombines TRBV15 with TRBJ1-5, with a tentative D call TRBD1 (5 bases). V was cut by 3 bases and J by 7 bases, with 13 bases left in between. The CDR3 totals 14 residues. CDR1 LNHNV and CDR2 YYDKDF come from the germline V gene (reference sequence). CDR3 DNA sequence: TGTGCCACCAGCAGGGTGGGTGGGGACCAGCCCCAGCATTTT. Amino acid sequence: CATSRVGGDQPQHF. The whole variable domain, filled in from reference TRBV15 and TRBJ1-5, reads DAMVIQNPRYQVTQFGKPVTLSCSQTLNHNVMYWYQQKSSQAPKLLFHYYDKDFNNEADTPDNFQSRRPNTSFCFLDIRSPGLGDTAMYLCATSRVGGDQPQHFGDGTRLSIL.

The genes are TRBV11-2 and TRBJ2-3, with TRBD1 as a possible D gene (5 bases). With 0 bases removed from V and 3 bases from J, the gap between germline ends came to 10 bases. Germline V gene sequence: CDR1 SGHAT, CDR2 FQNNGV. The CDR3 loop spans 15 amino acids. The CDR3 region has the DNA TGTGCCAGCAGCTTAGATCAGGGCCCGACAGATACGCAGTATTTT. Its protein product is CASSLDQGPTDTQYF.

The genes are TRBV7-9 and TRBJ2-3, with TRBD2 identical over 9 bases. CDR3 length: 16 residues. Germline lookup yields CDR1 SEHNR and CDR2 FQNEAQ (reference sequence). Trimming cost V 3 bases and J 0 bases; bases outside gene matches: 4. CDR3 protein: CASSLTSGRSTDTQYF. The CDR3 region has the DNA TGTGCCAGCAGCTTGACTAGCGGTCGTAGCACAGATACGCAGTATTTT.

J is TRBJ2-7 and V is TRBV9; D is perhaps TRBD1 (5 bases). The CDR3 is 14 residues long. Germline CDR1 and CDR2: SGDLS and YYNGEE. V gave up 0 bases and J gave up 3 bases, with 10 bases separating them. This chain's CDR3 is CASSVDQGDYEQYF. CDR3 bases: TGTGCCAGCAGCGTAGACCAGGGTGACTACGAGCAGTACTTC.

V and J are TRBV6-4 and TRBJ2-3; 10 nucleotides line up with TRBD2. This CDR3 contains 16 residues. Germline V gene lookup returns CDR1 MRHNA and CDR2 SNTAGT. V lost 5 bases, J lost 2 bases, and 7 bases stayed unmatched. CDR3 bases: TGTGCCAGCAGTCCAACTACTAGCGGGACCACAGATACGCAGTATTTT. This codes for CASSPTTSGTTDTQYF.